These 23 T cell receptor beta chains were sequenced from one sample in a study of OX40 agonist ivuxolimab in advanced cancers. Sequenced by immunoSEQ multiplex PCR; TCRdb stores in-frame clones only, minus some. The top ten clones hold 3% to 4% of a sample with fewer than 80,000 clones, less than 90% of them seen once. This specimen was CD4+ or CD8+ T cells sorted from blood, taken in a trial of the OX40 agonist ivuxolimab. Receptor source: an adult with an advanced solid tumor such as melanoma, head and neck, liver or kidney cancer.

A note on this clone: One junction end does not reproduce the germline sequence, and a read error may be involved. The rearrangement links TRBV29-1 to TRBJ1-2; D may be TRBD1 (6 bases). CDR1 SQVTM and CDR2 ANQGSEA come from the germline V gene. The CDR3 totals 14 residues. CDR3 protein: CSVEGQGNNYGYTF. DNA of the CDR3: TGCAGCGTCGAAGGGCAGGGGAACAACTATGGCTACACCTTC.

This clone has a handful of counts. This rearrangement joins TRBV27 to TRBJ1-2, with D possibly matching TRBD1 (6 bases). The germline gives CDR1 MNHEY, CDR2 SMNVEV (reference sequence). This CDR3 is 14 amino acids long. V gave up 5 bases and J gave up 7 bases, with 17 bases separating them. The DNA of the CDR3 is TGTGCCAGCAGTCGGATACAGGGAGGAAGTGGCTACACCTTC. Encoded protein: CASSRIQGGSGYTF.

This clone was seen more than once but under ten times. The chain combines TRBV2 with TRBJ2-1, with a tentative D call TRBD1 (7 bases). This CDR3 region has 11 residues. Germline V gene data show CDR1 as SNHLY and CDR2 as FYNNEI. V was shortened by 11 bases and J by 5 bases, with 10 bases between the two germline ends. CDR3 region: CAGGTDNEQFF. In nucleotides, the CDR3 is TGTGCCGGAGGGACAGACAATGAGCAGTTCTTC.

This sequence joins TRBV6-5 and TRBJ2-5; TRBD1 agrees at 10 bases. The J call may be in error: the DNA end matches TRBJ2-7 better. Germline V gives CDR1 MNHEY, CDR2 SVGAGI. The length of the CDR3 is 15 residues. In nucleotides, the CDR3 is TGTGCCAGCAGTGCGCCCGGGACAGGGGACTACGAGCAGTACTTC. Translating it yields CASSAPGTGDYEQYF.

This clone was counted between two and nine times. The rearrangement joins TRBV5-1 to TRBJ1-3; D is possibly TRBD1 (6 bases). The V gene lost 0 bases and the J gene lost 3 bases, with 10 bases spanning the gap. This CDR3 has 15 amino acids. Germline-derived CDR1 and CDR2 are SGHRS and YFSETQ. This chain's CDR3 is CASSLEGGFGNTIYF. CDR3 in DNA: TGCGCCAGCAGCTTGGAGGGGGGCTTTGGAAACACCATATATTTT.

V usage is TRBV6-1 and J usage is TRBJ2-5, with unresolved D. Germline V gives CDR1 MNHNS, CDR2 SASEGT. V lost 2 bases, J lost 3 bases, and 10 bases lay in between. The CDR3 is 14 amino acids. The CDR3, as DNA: TGTGCCAGCAGTGAAACGACGACCAAAGAGACCCAGTACTTC. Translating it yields CASSETTTKETQYF.

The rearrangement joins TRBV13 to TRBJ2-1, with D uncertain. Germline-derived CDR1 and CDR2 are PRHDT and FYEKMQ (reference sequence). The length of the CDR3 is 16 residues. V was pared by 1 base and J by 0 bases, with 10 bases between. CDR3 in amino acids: CASSLDQPNSYNEQFF. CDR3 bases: TGTGCCAGCAGCTTAGATCAGCCTAACTCCTACAATGAGCAGTTCTTC.

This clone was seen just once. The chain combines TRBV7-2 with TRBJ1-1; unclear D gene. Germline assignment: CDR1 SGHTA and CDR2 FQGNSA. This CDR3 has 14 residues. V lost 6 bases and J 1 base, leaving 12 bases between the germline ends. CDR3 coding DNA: TGTGCCAGCAGTGGGCCGATAACGAACACTGAAGCTTTCTTT. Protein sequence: CASSGPITNTEAFF.

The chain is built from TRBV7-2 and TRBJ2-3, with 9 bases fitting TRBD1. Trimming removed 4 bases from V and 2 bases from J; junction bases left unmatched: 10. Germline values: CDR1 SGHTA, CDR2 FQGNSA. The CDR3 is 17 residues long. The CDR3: CASSSVGGTGITDTQYF. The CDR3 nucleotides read TGTGCCAGCAGCTCTGTAGGGGGGACAGGGATCACAGATACGCAGTATTTT.

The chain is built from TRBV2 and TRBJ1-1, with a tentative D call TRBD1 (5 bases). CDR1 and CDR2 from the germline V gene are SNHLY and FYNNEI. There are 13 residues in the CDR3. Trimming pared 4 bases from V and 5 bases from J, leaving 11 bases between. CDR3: CASSGDGYTEAFF. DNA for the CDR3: TGTGCCAGCAGTGGGGACGGGTATACTGAAGCTTTCTTT.

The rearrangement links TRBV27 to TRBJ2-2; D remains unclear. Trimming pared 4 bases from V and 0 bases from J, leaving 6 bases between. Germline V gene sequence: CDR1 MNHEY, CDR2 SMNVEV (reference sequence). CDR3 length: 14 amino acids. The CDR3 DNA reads TGTGCCAGCAGTTCGGGCTCGAACACCGGGGAGCTGTTTTTT. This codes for CASSSGSNTGELFF.

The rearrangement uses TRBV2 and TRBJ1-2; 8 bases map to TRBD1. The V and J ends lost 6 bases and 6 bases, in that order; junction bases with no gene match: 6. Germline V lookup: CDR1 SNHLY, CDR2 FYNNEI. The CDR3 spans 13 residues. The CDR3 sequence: CASRVDRADGYTF. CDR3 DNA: TGTGCCAGCAGAGTGGACAGGGCGGATGGCTACACCTTC.

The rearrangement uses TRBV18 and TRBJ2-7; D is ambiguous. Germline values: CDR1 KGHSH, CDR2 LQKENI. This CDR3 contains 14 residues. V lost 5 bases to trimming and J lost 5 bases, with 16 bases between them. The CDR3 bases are TGTGCCAGCTCATCATACCGGACCGTTGACGAGCAGTACTTC. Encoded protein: CASSSYRTVDEQYF.

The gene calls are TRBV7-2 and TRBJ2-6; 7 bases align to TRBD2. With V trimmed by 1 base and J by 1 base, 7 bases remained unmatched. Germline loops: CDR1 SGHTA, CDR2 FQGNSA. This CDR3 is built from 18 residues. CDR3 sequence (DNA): TGTGCCAGCAGCTTAGGATCGGGCGGGGGATCTGGGGCCAACGTCCTGACTTTC. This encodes CASSLGSGGGSGANVLTF.

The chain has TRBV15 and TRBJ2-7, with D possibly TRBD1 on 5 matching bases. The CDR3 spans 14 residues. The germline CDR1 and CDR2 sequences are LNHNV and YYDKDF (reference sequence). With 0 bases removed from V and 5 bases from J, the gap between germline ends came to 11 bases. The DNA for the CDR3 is TGTGCCACCAGCAGAGAAAGGGGATTGGACGAGCAGTACTTC. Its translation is CATSRERGLDEQYF.

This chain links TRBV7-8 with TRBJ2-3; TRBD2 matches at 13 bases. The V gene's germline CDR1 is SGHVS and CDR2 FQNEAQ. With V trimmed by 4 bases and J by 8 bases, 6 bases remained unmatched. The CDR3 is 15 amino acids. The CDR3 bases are TGTGCCAGCAGCTCTGTGACTAGCGGGGGGTTTACGCAGTATTTT. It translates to CASSSVTSGGFTQYF.

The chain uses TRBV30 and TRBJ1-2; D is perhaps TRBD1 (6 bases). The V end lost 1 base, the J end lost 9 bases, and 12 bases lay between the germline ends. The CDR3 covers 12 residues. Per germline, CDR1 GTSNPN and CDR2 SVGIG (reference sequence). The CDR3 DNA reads TGTGCCTGGAGTGCGGGCGGACAGAGCTACACCTTC. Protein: CAWSAGGQSYTF.

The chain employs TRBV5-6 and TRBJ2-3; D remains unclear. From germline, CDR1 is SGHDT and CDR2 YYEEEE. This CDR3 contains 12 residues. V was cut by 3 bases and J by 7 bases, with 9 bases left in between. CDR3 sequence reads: CASSSKAYTQYF. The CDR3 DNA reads TGTGCCAGCAGCTCCAAAGCTTATACGCAGTATTTT. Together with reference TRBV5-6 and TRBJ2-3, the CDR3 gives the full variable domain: DAGVTQSPTHLIKTRGQQVTLRCSPKSGHDTVSWYQQALGQGPQFIFQYYEEEERQRGNFPDRFSGHQFPNYSSELNVNALLLGDSALYLCASSSKAYTQYFGPGTRLTVL.

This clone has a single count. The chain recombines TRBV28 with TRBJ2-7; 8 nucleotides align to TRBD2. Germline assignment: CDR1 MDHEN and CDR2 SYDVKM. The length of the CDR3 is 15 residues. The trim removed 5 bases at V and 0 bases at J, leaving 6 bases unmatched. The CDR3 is CASSRAGVLSYEQYF. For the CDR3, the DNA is TGTGCCAGCAGTCGAGCGGGGGTCCTCTCCTACGAGCAGTACTTC. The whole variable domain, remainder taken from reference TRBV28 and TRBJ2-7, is DVKVTQSSRYLVKRTGEKVFLECVQDMDHENMFWYRQDPGLGLRLIYFSYDVKMKEKGDIPEGYSVSREKKERFSLILESASTNQTSMYLCASSRAGVLSYEQYFGPGTRLTVT.

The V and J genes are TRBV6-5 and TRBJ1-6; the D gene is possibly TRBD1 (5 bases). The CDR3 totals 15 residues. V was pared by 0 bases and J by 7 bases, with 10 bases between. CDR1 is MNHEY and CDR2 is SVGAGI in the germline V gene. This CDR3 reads CASSYSEGFNSPLHF. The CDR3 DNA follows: TGTGCCAGCAGTTACTCAGAGGGGTTCAATTCACCCCTCCACTTT.

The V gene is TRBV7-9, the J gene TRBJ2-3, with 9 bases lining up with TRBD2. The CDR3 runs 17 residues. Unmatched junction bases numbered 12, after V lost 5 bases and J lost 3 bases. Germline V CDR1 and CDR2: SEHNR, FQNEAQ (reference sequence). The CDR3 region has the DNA TGTGCCAGCAGCCTTTACCTTAGCGGGGGAAGTACAGATACGCAGTATTTT. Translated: CASSLYLSGGSTDTQYF.

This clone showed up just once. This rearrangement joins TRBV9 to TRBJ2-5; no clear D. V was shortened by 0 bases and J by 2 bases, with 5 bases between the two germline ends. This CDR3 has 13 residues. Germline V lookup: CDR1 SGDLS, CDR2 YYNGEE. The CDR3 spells CASSVASQETQYF. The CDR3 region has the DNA TGTGCCAGCAGCGTAGCCAGTCAAGAGACCCAGTACTTC. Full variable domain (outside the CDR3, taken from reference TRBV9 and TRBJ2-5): DSGVTQTPKHLITATGQRVTLRCSPRSGDLSVYWYQQSLDQGLQFLIQYYNGEERAKGNILERFSAQQFPDLHSELNLSSLELGDSALYFCASSVASQETQYFGPGTRLLVL.

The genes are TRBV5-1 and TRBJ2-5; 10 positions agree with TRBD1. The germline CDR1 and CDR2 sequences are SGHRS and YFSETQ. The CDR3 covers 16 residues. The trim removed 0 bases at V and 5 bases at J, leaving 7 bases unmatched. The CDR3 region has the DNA TGCGCCAGCAGCTTGGTTGCCGGGACAGGGGACGAGACCCAGTACTTC. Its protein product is CASSLVAGTGDETQYF.